This T cell receptor (beta chain) was obtained from a study of T cell responses to AZD1222 COVID-19 vaccine. Libraries were prepared by immunoSEQ multiplex PCR; TCRdb keeps only in-frame clonotypes and omits some of them. Altogether 80,000 to 100,000 clones are present, approximately 85% being singletons, with the ten largest covering around an eighth. Whole-study findings and limits: Across spike, vaccine-associated CD4 TCRs were found, dominant at 160-218 and 743-854. A reported finding is that nearly half of spike-specific TCRs target unmutated variant regions. Most donors were white British and more were female, and clonal diversity was possibly underestimated.

Comment on this clone: Its antigen is undetermined.

In germline, CDR1 is MDHEN, CDR2 SYDVKM. CDR3 length equals 14 residues. V gave up 6 bases and J gave up 2 bases, with 14 bases separating them. The starting material was peripheral blood, obtained 28 days after the second AZD1222 dose. The rearrangement joins TRBV28 to TRBJ2-7; D unclear. This clonotype originated in an adult who received the AZD1222 COVID-19 vaccine. The CDR3 DNA is TGTGCCAGCAGCCTATGGAAGGTAGCCTACGAGCAGTACTTC. Translated, it gives CASSLWKVAYEQYF.